This is a list of T cell receptor beta chains from one sample in a study of blood T cell repertoires in COVID-19. Measured with immunoSEQ multiplex PCR; TCRdb has only the in-frame clones, and not every one. This table has 280,000 or so clones, under 90% appearing once. Sequenced material: peripheral blood. Receptors originate from a woman aged 45-65 years who had recovered from COVID-19. Each CDR3 is given with its conserved first and last residue. D genes are given only for firm matches. Size is stated for part of the rows, as once, few or many counts, or as a class when the clone is expanded.

DNA,CDR3,size,J,D,V,length
TGTGCCAGCAGCTCAGGAAAGGGACAGGGGAATGAAAAACTGTTTTTT,CASSSGKGQGNEKLFF,NA,TRBJ1-4,TRBD1,TRBV7-2,16
TGTGCCATCAGTGAGTCCAGGGGGGTTTTCGGAGAAAAACTGTTTTTT,CAISESRGVFGEKLFF,NA,TRBJ1-4,TRBD1,TRBV10-3,16
TGCGCCAGCAGCTTGGAGCTGATTTCTGGGGCCAACGTCCTGACTTTC,CASSLELISGANVLTF,once,TRBJ2-6,NA,TRBV5-1,16
TGCGCCAGCAGCTTGGGGGCGGGAGAAGATACGCAGTATTTT,CASSLGAGEDTQYF,few,TRBJ2-3,TRBD2,TRBV5-1,14
TGTGCCAGCAGTTTTTTGAGTGAGCAGTTCTTC,CASSFLSEQFF,NA,TRBJ2-1,NA,TRBV12-3/TRBV12-4,11
TGTGCCAGCAGTTTATTAGGACAGTCGAATAACTATGGCTACACCTTC,CASSLLGQSNNYGYTF,few,TRBJ1-2,NA,TRBV27,16
TGTGCCATCAGCGTACTAGCGGGAGGAAAGAATGAGCAGTTCTTC,CAISVLAGGKNEQFF,NA,TRBJ2-1,TRBD2,TRBV10-3,15
TGTGCCAGCAGATCGTCCACTTATAACTATGGCTACACCTTC,CASRSSTYNYGYTF,NA,TRBJ1-2,NA,TRBV7-2,14
TGCAGCGCCTCCACCGCTACAGGGAACACTGAAGCTTTCTTT,CSASTATGNTEAFF,NA,TRBJ1-1,NA,TRBV29-1,14
TGTGCCACCAGTGCGGCAGGGGAGGGCTACGAGCAGTACTTC,CATSAAGEGYEQYF,NA,TRBJ2-7,NA,TRBV24-1,14
TGTGCCAGCTCACTCGAGGCCTTCTCTGGCACAGATACGCAGTATTTT,CASSLEAFSGTDTQYF,NA,TRBJ2-3,NA,TRBV18,16
TGTGCCAGCAGCGTAGGCCCCCAGAGCACAGATACGCAGTATTTT,CASSVGPQSTDTQYF,few,TRBJ2-3,NA,TRBV9,15
TGTGCCAGCAGTCGACTCACACCGGGACAGGGAGTCTATAATTCACCCCTCCACTTT,CASSRLTPGQGVYNSPLHF,many,TRBJ1-6,TRBD1,TRBV28,19
TGTGCCAGCAGCCTAAATTGGGAGACCCAGTACTTC,CASSLNWETQYF,NA,TRBJ2-5,NA,TRBV5-6,12
TGTGCCAGCAGTGAACTCGGTCACTCTGGAAACACCATATATTTT,CASSELGHSGNTIYF,NA,TRBJ1-3,NA,TRBV2,15
TGTGCCAGCAGTGACGGACTAGCGGGTAACAATGAGCAGTTCTTC,CASSDGLAGNNEQFF,NA,TRBJ2-1,TRBD2,TRBV6-4,15
TGTGCCAGCAGTCGGGGGGAGACTAATGAAAAACTGTTTTTT,CASSRGETNEKLFF,NA,TRBJ1-4,NA,TRBV28,14
TGTGCCAGCAGCTTAGCAGGGGCCGTCGGATACGAGCAGTACTTC,CASSLAGAVGYEQYF,NA,TRBJ2-7,NA,TRBV7-9,15
TGTGCCAGCAGTCCCATACTAGGAGGAAGCTCCTACGAGCAGTACTTC,CASSPILGGSSYEQYF,NA,TRBJ2-7,NA,TRBV28,16
TGTGCCAGCAGTTCGGGACAGGAGAACTATGGCTACACCTTC,CASSSGQENYGYTF,few,TRBJ1-2,TRBD1,TRBV28,14
TGCGCCAGCAGCTTGAACCGGGAGCAGTACTTC,CASSLNREQYF,NA,TRBJ2-7,NA,TRBV5-1,11
TGTGCCAGCTGGGGGACAGGGACTGAAGCTTTCTTT,CASWGTGTEAFF,NA,TRBJ1-1,TRBD1,TRBV2,12
TGCAGTGAGGAGAAAGGCGATGAGCAGTTCTTC,CSEEKGDEQFF,NA,TRBJ2-1,NA,TRBV20-1,11
TGTGCCAGCGTTACAGGGGGCCAAAGCTCCTACGAGCAGTACTTC,CASVTGGQSSYEQYF,NA,TRBJ2-7,TRBD1,TRBV28,15
TGTGCCAGCTCGAGGGACAGAAATTCACCCCTCCACTTT,CASSRDRNSPLHF,NA,TRBJ1-6,TRBD1,TRBV7-8,13
TGTGCCAGCAGTTCGGGACAGGGGGCTGTTGGCTACACCTTC,CASSSGQGAVGYTF,NA,TRBJ1-2,TRBD1,TRBV27,14
TGTGCCAGCAGCGTAGCTGGGGGGTCTAGCACAGATACGCAGTATTTT,CASSVAGGSSTDTQYF,NA,TRBJ2-3,NA,TRBV9,16
TGTGCCAGCAGACTGGACAGGGCCACAATAGTCCCCCCTCAGCCCCAGCATTTT,CASRLDRATIVPPQPQHF,NA,TRBJ1-5,TRBD1,TRBV5-6,18
TGTGCCAGCAGCTTTGACCGACAGGCGAGCGAGCAGTACTTC,CASSFDRQASEQYF,NA,TRBJ2-7,NA,TRBV7-2,14
TGTGCCAGCAGCCCACGGACAGGTAGCCCTGAAGCTTTCTTT,CASSPRTGSPEAFF,once,TRBJ1-1,TRBD1,TRBV7-2,14
TGTGCCAGCAGCCAACCTTCAGGGGTCTCTGGAAACACCATATATTTT,CASSQPSGVSGNTIYF,few,TRBJ1-3,NA,TRBV7-9,16
TGTGCCAGCAGTAAAATCGGGACTCCGGGGGCAGATACGCAGTATTTT,CASSKIGTPGADTQYF,NA,TRBJ2-3,NA,TRBV6-2/TRBV6-3,16
TGTGCCAGCAGCTTAGGGGGGGGCATGGATTCACCCCTCCACTTT,CASSLGGGMDSPLHF,NA,TRBJ1-6,NA,TRBV7-2,15
TGCGCCAGCAGCCAAGCCAACAGGGTCTATGGCTACACCTTC,CASSQANRVYGYTF,NA,TRBJ1-2,NA,TRBV4-3,14
TGCAGCGTTGAGACACAGGGTCTCTCTGGGGCCAACGTCCTGACTTTC,CSVETQGLSGANVLTF,NA,TRBJ2-6,NA,TRBV29-1,16
TGTGCCTGGAGTGTAAGAGGGATCTCTGGAAACACCATATATTTT,CAWSVRGISGNTIYF,NA,TRBJ1-3,NA,TRBV30,15
TGTGCCAGCAGCCTCCGGGACAGCTCCTACGAGCAGTACTTC,CASSLRDSSYEQYF,NA,TRBJ2-7,TRBD1,TRBV7-9,14
TGTGCCAGCAGCGTAGCTGCGGGGGATCGGGAGACCCAGTACTTC,CASSVAAGDRETQYF,NA,TRBJ2-5,TRBD2,TRBV9,15
TGTGCCAGCAGCTTAGGGACAGCGAACACTGAAGCTTTCTTT,CASSLGTANTEAFF,NA,TRBJ1-1,NA,TRBV7-8,14
TGTGCCAGTAGTACTGACAGGGAGAGTTTAAAACCGAACACTGAAGCTTTCTTT,CASSTDRESLKPNTEAFF,NA,TRBJ1-1,TRBD1,TRBV19,18
TGTGCCACCAGTGAGACAGGGTACTATGGCTACACCTTC,CATSETGYYGYTF,NA,TRBJ1-2,TRBD1,TRBV24-1,13